The 5 T cell receptor beta chains below all came from one sample that was sequenced in a study of human CD8 memory T cell subsets. Construction of TCR beta libraries was accomplished by means of UMI-labeled 5' RACE. TCRdb derives one entry per CDR3 protein from the 5' RACE reads, leaving out DNA. This table holds 4,500 to 5,500 distinct CDR3 sequences. The sample comprised CD8+ T cells from PBMCs. The source is a human donor in good health.

The chain is built from TRBV9 and TRBJ2-5; the D call of TRBD2 rests on TCRdb alone, since no DNA is present to check it. The V gene's germline CDR1 is SGDLS and CDR2 YYNGEE. The CDR3 runs to 15 residues. CDR3: CASSAHRDSEETQYF.

J is TRBJ2-1 and V is TRBV15; TCRdb's assignment of TRBD1 cannot be checked, as there is no DNA. The CDR3 runs 17 residues. The V gene's germline CDR1 is LNHNV and CDR2 YYDKDF (reference sequence). The CDR3 sequence: CATSRHPGGVRRNEQFF.

CDR3 in amino acids: CSATDIAGGTGEQYF. The chain couples TRBV20-1 to TRBJ2-7; TCRdb's D call of TRBD2 is untestable without DNA. The CDR3 covers 15 residues. The germline gives CDR1 DFQATT, CDR2 SNEGSKA (reference sequence).

The chain's CDR3 is CASSDRDRGTDTQYF. The gene calls are TRBV9 and TRBJ2-3; as DNA is missing, the TRBD1 call by TCRdb cannot be tested. Germline V gene sequence: CDR1 SGDLS, CDR2 YYNGEE. The CDR3 runs 15 residues.

This chain joins TRBV4-2 and TRBJ2-2. Germline-derived CDR1 and CDR2 are LGHNA and YNFKEQ. This CDR3 is 15 amino acids long. The CDR3 loop is CASSQDAGTVGELFF.